The 29 T cell receptor beta chains given below trace back to one sample, sequenced in a study of OX40 agonist ivuxolimab in advanced cancers. Using immunoSEQ multiplex PCR, the repertoire was profiled, and TCRdb retains in-frame clones only, with some absent. The table includes under 70,000 clones, roughly 88% detected once. This material consisted of CD4+ or CD8+ T cells sorted from blood, taken in a trial of the OX40 agonist ivuxolimab. All receptors come from an adult with an advanced solid tumor such as melanoma, head and neck, liver or kidney cancer.

The chain is built from TRBV5-4 and TRBJ2-1, with 10 bases lining up with TRBD2. V lost 3 bases to trimming and J lost 5 bases; unmatched junction nucleotides: 2. Germline CDR1 is SGHNT and CDR2 is YYREEE (reference sequence). The CDR3 contains 14 residues. This CDR3 is CASSWTSGNNEQFF. The CDR3 DNA follows: TGTGCCAGCAGCTGGACTAGCGGTAACAATGAGCAGTTCTTC.

In this sample, this clone turned up once. V is TRBV9 and J is TRBJ1-2; 9 nucleotides match TRBD1. CDR3 size: 16 residues. Germline CDR1 reads SGDLS; CDR2 reads YYNGEE. V lost 4 bases and J lost 2; bases outside the gene matches: 9. The CDR3 DNA follows: TGTGCCAGCAGCATACAAACCGGGACAGGGAACTATGGCTACACCTTC. Its protein product is CASSIQTGTGNYGYTF.

The chain couples TRBV27 to TRBJ2-3, with 8 bases aligning to TRBD2. V lost 6 bases to trimming and J lost 0 bases; unmatched junction nucleotides: 5. The germline V gene has CDR1 MNHEY and CDR2 SMNVEV (reference sequence). The CDR3 is 15 residues long. This chain's CDR3 is CASRMSSGSTDTQYF. The CDR3 DNA reads TGTGCCAGCAGGATGTCTAGCGGGAGCACAGATACGCAGTATTTT.

The gene calls are TRBV6-1 and TRBJ1-1; TRBD1 aligns across 7 bases. The junction had 5 bases not matched to a gene; V was cut back by 8 bases and J by 5 bases. CDR1 is MNHNS, CDR2 SASEGT, per germline. This CDR3 has 12 residues. In DNA form, the CDR3 reads TGTGCCAGCGACAGGGTTGGAACTGAAGCTTTCTTT. Protein: CASDRVGTEAFF.

This rearrangement joins TRBV28 to TRBJ2-2; TRBD1 is a possible D gene (5 bases). CDR1 MDHEN and CDR2 SYDVKM come from the germline V gene. This CDR3 region has 16 residues. The V end lost 1 base, the J end lost 1 base, and 10 bases lay between the germline ends. The CDR3 sequence is CASSLFGQGNTGELFF. The CDR3 DNA is TGTGCCAGCAGTTTATTCGGGCAGGGGAACACCGGGGAGCTGTTTTTT.

The chain recombines TRBV5-1 with TRBJ1-1; D is unclear. From germline, CDR1 is SGHRS and CDR2 YFSETQ. Trimming took off 0 bases at V and 2 bases at J, with 8 bases between the two ends. The CDR3 runs 14 residues. CDR3 nucleotides: TGCGCCAGCAGCTTGGCCGGCGGTAACACTGAAGCTTTCTTT. Translating it yields CASSLAGGNTEAFF.

The gene calls are TRBV5-1 and TRBJ2-7, with 9 nucleotides matching TRBD2. Germline-derived CDR1 and CDR2 are SGHRS and YFSETQ. Trimming took 1 base from V and 5 from J; bases not matched to a gene: 4. CDR3 length: 14 residues. CDR3 sequence reads: CASSLSAGGDEQYF. The DNA for the CDR3 is TGCGCCAGCAGCTTGTCTGCGGGAGGGGACGAGCAGTACTTC.

The chain combines TRBV5-1 with TRBJ2-2; 9 bases match TRBD2. CDR1 and CDR2 (germline): SGHRS, YFSETQ. J was trimmed by 1 base and V by 6 bases; bases with no gene match: 4. This CDR3 contains 15 residues. The CDR3 protein is CASTGTSWNTGELFF. CDR3 DNA: TGCGCCAGCACCGGGACTAGCTGGAACACCGGGGAGCTGTTTTTT.

This chain uses TRBV7-8 with TRBJ2-5; 9 nucleotides line up with TRBD2. Trimming cost V 4 bases and J 0 bases; bases outside gene matches: 6. CDR1 and CDR2 from the germline V gene are SGHVS and FQNEAQ. This CDR3 has 16 amino acids. The chain's CDR3 is CASSSRTSVNQETQYF. For the CDR3, the DNA is TGTGCCAGCAGCTCTCGGACTAGCGTAAACCAAGAGACCCAGTACTTC.

The chain joins TRBV2 to TRBJ2-5, with D perhaps TRBD1 (7 bases). Trimming left V 6 bases short and J 2 bases short, with 16 bases between. Looked up from germline, CDR1 is SNHLY and CDR2 is FYNNEI. The CDR3 runs 15 residues. The CDR3 bases are TGTGCCAGCAGGGCAGGGGGAGGAAATCAAGAGACCCAGTACTTC. Protein: CASRAGGGNQETQYF.

This chain links TRBV21-1 with TRBJ2-7. TRBV21-1 is termed a pseudogene. The CDR3 consists of 15 residues. The CDR3 protein is CASSKALYPAYEQYF. The CDR3 region has the DNA TGTGCCAGCAGCAAAGCGCTTTACCCCGCCTACGAGCAGTACTTC.

The chain carries TRBV6-1 and TRBJ1-1, with 11 bases lining up with TRBD1. After removal of 6 bases from V and 5 bases from J, the junction contained 8 bases not matched to a gene. CDR3 length: 15 residues. CDR1 and CDR2 (germline): MNHNS, SASEGT. CDR3 bases: TGTGCCAGCAGACCGGGACAGGGGGTGGAGACTGAAGCTTTCTTT. As protein: CASRPGQGVETEAFF.

The chain carries TRBV18 and TRBJ2-7; TRBD1 aligns across 11 bases. This CDR3 is built from 15 residues. V shed 3 bases, J shed 3 bases, and the junction held 4 bases outside the gene matches. CDR1 and CDR2 (germline): KGHSH, LQKENI. CDR3 nucleotide sequence: TGTGCCAGCTCACCTGGGACAGGGGGTTTCTACGAGCAGTACTTC. Translation gives CASSPGTGGFYEQYF.

The chain uses TRBV5-1 and TRBJ2-2, with 8 bases fitting TRBD1. V shed 4 bases and J 6 bases; nucleotides not matched to a gene: 11. The CDR3 length is 16 residues. From germline, CDR1 is SGHRS and CDR2 YFSETQ. The CDR3 here is CASSIGTGTIPGELFF. The DNA for the CDR3 is TGCGCCAGCAGCATCGGGACAGGAACCATTCCCGGGGAGCTGTTTTTT.

The V and J genes are TRBV15 and TRBJ2-7; the match to TRBD1 covers 9 bases. The CDR3 is 15 amino acids. Trimming removed 1 base from V and 4 bases from J; junction bases left unmatched: 5. Germline CDR1 and CDR2: LNHNV and YYDKDF (reference sequence). CDR3 DNA sequence: TGTGCCACCAGCAGAGCGGGGACAGGGAGGTACGAGCAGTACTTC. It codes for CATSRAGTGRYEQYF.

V usage is TRBV5-1 and J usage is TRBJ2-5; tentatively, D is TRBD1 or TRBD2 (5 bases each). Germline-derived CDR1 and CDR2 are SGHRS and YFSETQ. V shed 0 bases and J shed 5 bases, with 11 bases lying between them. The CDR3 is 14 amino acids. CDR3 bases: TGCGCCAGCAGCTTGGTCCAGGGCGGGGAGACCCAGTACTTC. It translates to CASSLVQGGETQYF.

The rearrangement links TRBV7-3 to TRBJ1-2; 9 bases map to TRBD1. Trimming at V came to 4 bases and at J to 6 bases, leaving 9 bases not matched to a gene. There are 15 residues in the CDR3. Germline V lookup: CDR1 SGHTA, CDR2 FQGTGA. CDR3 residues: CASSSQHRGLDGYTF. The DNA of the CDR3 is TGTGCCAGCAGCTCTCAACACAGGGGGCTGGATGGCTACACCTTC.

V usage is TRBV20-1 and J usage is TRBJ1-1, with D unresolved. Germline-derived CDR1 and CDR2 are DFQATT and SNEGSKA (reference sequence). There are 11 residues in the CDR3. V was clipped by 4 bases and J by 1 base, with 4 bases between them. DNA of the CDR3: TGCAGTGCTAATCGGAACACTGAAGCTTTCTTT. This encodes CSANRNTEAFF.

The gene calls are TRBV19 and TRBJ2-1; TRBD2 aligns across 10 bases. J was trimmed by 5 bases and V by 5 bases; bases with no gene match: 6. In germline, CDR1 is LNHDA, CDR2 SQIVND (reference sequence). The CDR3 is made up of 15 amino acids. The CDR3 DNA reads as TGTGCCAGTAGTCCACCAGGACTAGCGGACAATGAGCAGTTCTTC. This sequence encodes CASSPPGLADNEQFF.

The chain uses TRBV7-9 and TRBJ1-1; D is perhaps TRBD1 (5 bases). This CDR3 has 14 amino acids. Germline CDR1 is SEHNR and CDR2 is FQNEAQ (reference sequence). V was shortened by 4 bases and J by 2 bases, with 11 bases between the two germline ends. CDR3 amino acids: CASSSRRGNTEAFF. CDR3 coding DNA: TGTGCCAGCAGCTCCAGGAGGGGTAACACTGAAGCTTTCTTT.

The chain couples TRBV7-9 to TRBJ1-2, with D possibly TRBD1 on 6 matching bases. V was trimmed by 5 bases and J by 5 bases, leaving 15 bases between them. The CDR3 runs to 14 residues. Germline V gene data show CDR1 as SEHNR and CDR2 as FQNEAQ (reference sequence). The CDR3 here is CASSNPGHFYGYTF. In DNA, the CDR3 is TGTGCCAGCAGCAACCCGGGACATTTTTATGGCTACACCTTC.

This chain joins TRBV19 and TRBJ2-7; D is possibly TRBD1 (6 bases). The CDR3 covers 13 residues. V shed 8 bases and J shed 2 bases, with 13 bases lying between them. Germline V gene sequence: CDR1 LNHDA, CDR2 SQIVND (reference sequence). This chain's CDR3 is CASARGLTYEQYF. Here the CDR3 DNA reads TGTGCCAGTGCCAGGGGCCTGACCTACGAGCAGTACTTC.

The V call is TRBV2, the J call TRBJ1-4; D might be TRBD1 (5 bases). V was pared by 8 bases and J by 4 bases, with 23 bases between. The CDR3 runs to 17 residues. The germline gives CDR1 SNHLY, CDR2 FYNNEI. This chain's CDR3 is CASGTPTGGGSNEKLFF. CDR3 in DNA: TGTGCCAGCGGGACCCCCACCGGTGGAGGGAGTAATGAAAAACTGTTTTTT.

The chain combines TRBV5-1 with TRBJ2-1; D is undetermined. V was clipped by 4 bases and J by 9 bases, with 11 bases between them. From germline, CDR1 is SGHRS and CDR2 YFSETQ. This CDR3 spans 12 amino acids. The CDR3 reads CASSVRDTEQFF. CDR3 bases: TGCGCCAGCAGCGTTAGGGATACTGAGCAGTTCTTC.

This chain uses TRBV5-1 with TRBJ2-2; D gene unclear. The CDR3 length is 16 residues. Germline V gene data show CDR1 as SGHRS and CDR2 as YFSETQ. V was pared by 1 base and J by 0 bases, with 10 bases between. The CDR3 DNA reads as TGCGCCAGCAGCTTGATGTCCCCTACGAACACCGGGGAGCTGTTTTTT. Protein product: CASSLMSPTNTGELFF. The full variable domain, rest sourced from reference TRBV5-1 and TRBJ2-2, is KAGVTQTPRYLIKTRGQQVTLSCSPISGHRSVSWYQQTPGQGLQFLFEYFSETQRNKGNFPGRFSGRQFSNSRSEMNVSTLELGDSALYLCASSLMSPTNTGELFFGEGSRLTVL.

This clone has a handful of counts. This chain links TRBV6-1 with TRBJ1-5; 9 nucleotides align to TRBD1. Looked up from germline, CDR1 is MNHNS and CDR2 is SASEGT. With V trimmed by 0 bases and J by 9 bases, 3 bases remained unmatched. The CDR3 consists of 14 residues. The CDR3 sequence is CASSEAGTGRPQHF. The CDR3 region has the DNA TGTGCCAGCAGTGAAGCGGGGACAGGGCGGCCCCAGCATTTT.

This clone was recorded only once. J is TRBJ2-3 and V is TRBV29-1; the D gene is possibly TRBD2 (5 bases). V was clipped by 4 bases and J by 4 bases, with 15 bases between them. The CDR3 is 14 residues long. The germline V gene encodes CDR1 SQVTM and CDR2 ANQGSEA. In DNA form, the CDR3 reads TGCAGCGTTGTTGCTAGCTACCCGGCAGATACGCAGTATTTT. It codes for CSVVASYPADTQYF.

The V call is TRBV5-1, the J call TRBJ2-5; weak D call: TRBD2 (6 bases). CDR1 is SGHRS, CDR2 YFSETQ, per germline. The V end lost 3 bases, the J end lost 2 bases, and 8 bases lay between the germline ends. This CDR3 has 13 residues. The CDR3 protein is CASSSGLQETQYF. The CDR3 DNA follows: TGCGCCAGCAGCTCCGGACTACAAGAGACCCAGTACTTC.

The V gene is TRBV28, the J gene TRBJ2-3; D unresolved. The V gene's germline CDR1 is MDHEN and CDR2 SYDVKM. V lost 1 base and J lost 4, with 15 bases in between. The CDR3 is 16 amino acids. The CDR3 here is CASSLFWASDSDTQYF. As DNA, the CDR3 is TGTGCCAGCAGTTTATTTTGGGCCTCCGATTCAGATACGCAGTATTTT.